This TCR beta chain comes out of a study of blood T cell repertoires in COVID-19. The protocol was immunoSEQ multiplex PCR, while the TCRdb copy is restricted to in-frame clones and leaves out a portion. The sample has 110,000 or so clones; approximately 87% are singletons. The CDR3 runs 12 residues. The junction had 4 bases not matched to a gene; V was cut back by 0 bases and J by 14 bases. Germline lookup yields CDR1 SGHTA and CDR2 FQGNSA. This sequence joins TRBV7-2 and TRBJ1-2, with 9 bases matching TRBD1. Sample: peripheral blood. The TCR sequence derives from a woman aged 60-70 years with acute or convalescent COVID-19. The CDR3 coding sequence is TGTGCCAGCAGCTTAGCGGCAGGACAGGGGACCTTC. Translating it yields CASSLAAGQGTF.